This T cell receptor beta chain was obtained from a study of blood T cell repertoires in COVID-19. The CDR3 loop spans 13 amino acids. Germline CDR1 MNHEY, CDR2 SVGAGI. Trimming removed 0 bases at V and 5 bases at J, with 5 bases between. Libraries were prepared by immunoSEQ multiplex PCR; TCRdb keeps only in-frame clonotypes and omits some of them. The table shows about 75,000 clones, with about 91% occurring only once. The sample comprised peripheral blood. The origin of this receptor is a woman in her fifties or sixties with acute or convalescent COVID-19. This chain joins TRBV6-5 and TRBJ2-1; perhaps TRBD2 as D (5 bases). The DNA for the CDR3 is TGTGCCAGCAGTTACTCCGGGGACAATGAGCAGTTCTTC. Translation: CASSYSGDNEQFF.